This T cell receptor (beta chain) was documented in a study of cytomegalovirus exposure and HLA in healthy donors. In the case of this clone: The antigen is undetermined.

The PCR employed 60 Vbeta primers together with 13 Jbeta primers. TCRdb keeps only in-frame clones here, not all; method: immunoSEQ multiplex PCR. The sample has about 110,000 clones, 65% to 85% seen once. Study observations and caveats: Testing in vitro showed a few CMV-associated chains specific for CMV antigens. The records held CMV serostatus as the only immune exposure information. Rarity held for most TCR sequences, but there were some public TCRs that occurred in many donors. At a 0.05 false discovery rate, a later analysis found 18,000 or so TCR beta sequences to be associated with HLA alleles.

CDR1 is SEHNR, CDR2 FQNEAQ, per germline (reference sequence). Trimming pared 5 bases from V and 10 bases from J, leaving 15 bases between. CDR3 length: 14 amino acids. Sequencing was performed on PBMCs. The sequence was obtained from a man younger than 30 in good health and CMV-seronegative. The V gene is TRBV7-9, the J gene TRBJ1-6; a possible D gene is TRBD1 (6 bases). This CDR3 reads CASSPTGYISPLHF. For the CDR3, the DNA is TGTGCCAGCAGCCCGACAGGTTATATCTCACCCCTCCACTTT.